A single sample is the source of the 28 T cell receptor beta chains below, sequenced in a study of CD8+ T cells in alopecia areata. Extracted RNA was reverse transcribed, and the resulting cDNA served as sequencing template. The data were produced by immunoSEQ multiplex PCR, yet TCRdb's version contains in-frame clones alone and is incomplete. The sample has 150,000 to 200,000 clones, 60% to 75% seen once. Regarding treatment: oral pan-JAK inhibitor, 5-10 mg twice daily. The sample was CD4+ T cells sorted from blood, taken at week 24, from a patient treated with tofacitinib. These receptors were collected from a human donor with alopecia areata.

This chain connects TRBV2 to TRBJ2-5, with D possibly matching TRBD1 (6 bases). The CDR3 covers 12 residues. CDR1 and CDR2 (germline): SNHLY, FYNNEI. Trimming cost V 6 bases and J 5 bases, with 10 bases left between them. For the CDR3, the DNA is TGTGCCAGCAGGAGAACAGGGGAGACCCAGTACTTC. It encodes CASRRTGETQYF.

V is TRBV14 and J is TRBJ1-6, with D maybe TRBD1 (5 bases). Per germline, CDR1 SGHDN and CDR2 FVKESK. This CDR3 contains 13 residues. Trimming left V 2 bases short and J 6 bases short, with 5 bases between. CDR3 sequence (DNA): TGTGCCAGCAGCCAACAGGGTAATTCACCCCTCCACTTT. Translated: CASSQQGNSPLHF.

CDR3 in amino acids: CASSLDGQGANNSPLHF. The CDR3 region has the DNA TGTGCCAGCAGCTTGGATGGACAGGGGGCCAATAATTCACCCCTCCACTTT. The V gene is TRBV5-4, the J gene TRBJ1-6; 11 bases line up with TRBD1. Germline CDR1 SGHNT, CDR2 YYREEE (reference sequence). V shed 0 bases and J 5 bases; nucleotides not matched to a gene: 4. The length of the CDR3 is 17 residues. Filled out from reference TRBV5-4 and TRBJ1-6, the complete variable domain reads ETGVTQSPTHLIKTRGQQVTLRCSSQSGHNTVSWYQQALGQGPQFIFQYYREEENGRGNFPPRFSGLQFPNYSSELNVNALELDDSALYLCASSLDGQGANNSPLHFGNGTRLTVT.

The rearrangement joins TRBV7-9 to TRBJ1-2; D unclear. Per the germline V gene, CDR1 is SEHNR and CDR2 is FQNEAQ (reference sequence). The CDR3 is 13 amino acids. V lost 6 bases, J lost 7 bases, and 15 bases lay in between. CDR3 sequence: CASSLERTFGYTF. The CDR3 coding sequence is TGTGCCAGCAGTCTAGAGAGGACGTTTGGCTACACCTTC.

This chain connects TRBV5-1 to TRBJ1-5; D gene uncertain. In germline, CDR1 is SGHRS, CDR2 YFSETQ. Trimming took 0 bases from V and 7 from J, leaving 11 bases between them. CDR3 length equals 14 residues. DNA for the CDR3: TGCGCCAGCAGCTTGGGAGGGTCTAGGCAGCCCCAGCATTTT. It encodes CASSLGGSRQPQHF.

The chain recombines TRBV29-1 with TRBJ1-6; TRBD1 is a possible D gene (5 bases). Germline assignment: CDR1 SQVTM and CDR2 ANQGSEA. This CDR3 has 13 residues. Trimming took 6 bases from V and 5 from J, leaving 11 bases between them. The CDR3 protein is CSVRDGDNSPLHF. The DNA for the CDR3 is TGCAGCGTCCGGGACGGTGATAATTCACCCCTCCACTTT.

The CDR3 loop reads CASKGHDRAGEQYF. The CDR3 nucleotides read TGTGCCAGCAAGGGGCACGACAGGGCAGGCGAGCAGTACTTC. This chain uses TRBV28 with TRBJ2-7; 7 bases map to TRBD1. Germline CDR1 is MDHEN and CDR2 is SYDVKM. J gave up 6 bases and V 7 bases, and 12 bases lay outside the gene matches. The CDR3 loop spans 14 amino acids.

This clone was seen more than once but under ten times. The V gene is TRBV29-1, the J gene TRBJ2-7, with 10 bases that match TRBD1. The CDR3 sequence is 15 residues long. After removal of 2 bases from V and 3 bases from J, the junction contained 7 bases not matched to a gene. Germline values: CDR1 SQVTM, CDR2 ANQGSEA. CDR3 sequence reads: CSVESPGDRGYEQYF. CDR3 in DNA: TGCAGCGTTGAATCCCCTGGGGACAGGGGCTACGAGCAGTACTTC.

CDR3 sequence reads: CASSLGDTYNEQFF. DNA of the CDR3: TGCGCCAGCAGCTTGGGGGACACCTACAATGAGCAGTTCTTC. The rearrangement uses TRBV5-1 and TRBJ2-1; D may be TRBD1 (6 bases). CDR1 SGHRS and CDR2 YFSETQ come from the germline V gene. V lost 0 bases to trimming and J lost 2 bases, with 6 bases between them. This CDR3 contains 14 residues.

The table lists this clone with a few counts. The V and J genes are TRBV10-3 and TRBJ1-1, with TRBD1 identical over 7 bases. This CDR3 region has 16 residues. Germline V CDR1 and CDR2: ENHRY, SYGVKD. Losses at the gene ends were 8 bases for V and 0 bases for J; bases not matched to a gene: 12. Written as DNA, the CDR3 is TGTGCCATCGCAGAGGGGGCTGGAGCGGTGAACACTGAAGCTTTCTTT. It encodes CAIAEGAGAVNTEAFF.

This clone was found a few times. CDR3 amino acids: CSVVDTSGTGRLDTQYF. CDR3 sequence (DNA): TGCAGCGTTGTCGACACATCCGGGACAGGGAGATTGGATACGCAGTATTTT. The chain has TRBV29-1 and TRBJ2-3, with 9 bases that match TRBD1. V dropped 4 bases and J dropped 6; count of bases not matched to a gene: 17. The CDR3 totals 17 residues. From germline, CDR1 is SQVTM and CDR2 ANQGSEA.

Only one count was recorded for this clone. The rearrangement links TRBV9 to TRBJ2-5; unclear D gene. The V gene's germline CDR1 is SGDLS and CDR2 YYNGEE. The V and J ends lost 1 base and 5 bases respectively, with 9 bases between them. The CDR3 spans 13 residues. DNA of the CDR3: TGTGCCAGCAGCGTAAGGCCGTGGGAGACCCAGTACTTC. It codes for CASSVRPWETQYF.

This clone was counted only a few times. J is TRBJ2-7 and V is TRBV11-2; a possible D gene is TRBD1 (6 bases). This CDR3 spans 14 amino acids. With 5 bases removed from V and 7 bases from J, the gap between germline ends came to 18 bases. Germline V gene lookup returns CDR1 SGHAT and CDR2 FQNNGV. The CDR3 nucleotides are TGTGCCAGCAGCCAACTTTACAGGGTGGGGGAGCAGTACTTC. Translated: CASSQLYRVGEQYF.

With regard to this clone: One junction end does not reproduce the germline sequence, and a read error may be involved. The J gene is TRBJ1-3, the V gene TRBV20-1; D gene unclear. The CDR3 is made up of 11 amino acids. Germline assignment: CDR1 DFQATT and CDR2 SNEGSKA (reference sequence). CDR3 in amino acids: CSARAGNTIYF. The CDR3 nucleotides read TGCAGTGCTAGAGCTGGGAACACCATATATTTT.

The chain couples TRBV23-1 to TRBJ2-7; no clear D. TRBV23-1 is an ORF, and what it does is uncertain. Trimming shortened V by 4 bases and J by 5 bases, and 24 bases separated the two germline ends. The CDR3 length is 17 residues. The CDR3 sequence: CASSPRFQAVFRDEQYF. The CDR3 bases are TGCGCCAGCAGTCCGCGCTTTCAGGCGGTCTTTAGGGACGAGCAGTACTTC.

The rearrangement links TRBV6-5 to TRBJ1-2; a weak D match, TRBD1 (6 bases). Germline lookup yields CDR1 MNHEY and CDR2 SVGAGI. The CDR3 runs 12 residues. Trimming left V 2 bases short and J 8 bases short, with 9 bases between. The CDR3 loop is CASSYRGFGYTF. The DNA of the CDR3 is TGTGCCAGCAGTTACAGGGGGTTCGGCTACACCTTC.

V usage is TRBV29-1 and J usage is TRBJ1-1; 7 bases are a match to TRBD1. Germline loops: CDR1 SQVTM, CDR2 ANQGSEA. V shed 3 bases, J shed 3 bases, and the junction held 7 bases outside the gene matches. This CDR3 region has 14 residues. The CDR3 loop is CSVDPRQGYTEAFF. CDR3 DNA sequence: TGCAGCGTTGACCCCCGACAGGGCTACACTGAAGCTTTCTTT.

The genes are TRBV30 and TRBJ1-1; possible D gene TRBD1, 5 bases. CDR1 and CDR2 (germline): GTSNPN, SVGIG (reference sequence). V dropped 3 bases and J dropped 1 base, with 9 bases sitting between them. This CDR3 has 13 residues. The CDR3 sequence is CAWSADRNTEAFF. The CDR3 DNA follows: TGTGCCTGGAGCGCAGACAGGAACACTGAAGCTTTCTTT.

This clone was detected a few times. This CDR3 is CASSGGDSGYTF. The CDR3 DNA sequence: TGTGCCAGCAGTGGAGGGGACAGTGGCTACACCTTC. The rearrangement uses TRBV25-1 and TRBJ1-2; 7 nucleotides align to TRBD1. The CDR3 length is 12 residues. The V segment lost 4 bases and the J segment 7 bases; nucleotides outside the gene matches: 3. Germline CDR1 is MGHDK and CDR2 is SYGVNS.

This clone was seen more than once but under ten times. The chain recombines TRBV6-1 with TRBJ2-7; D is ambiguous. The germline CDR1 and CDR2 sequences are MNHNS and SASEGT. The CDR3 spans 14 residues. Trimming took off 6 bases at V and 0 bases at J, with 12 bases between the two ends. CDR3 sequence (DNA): TGTGCCAGCAGCCAAAACACCGTCTCCTACGAGCAGTACTTC. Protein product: CASSQNTVSYEQYF.

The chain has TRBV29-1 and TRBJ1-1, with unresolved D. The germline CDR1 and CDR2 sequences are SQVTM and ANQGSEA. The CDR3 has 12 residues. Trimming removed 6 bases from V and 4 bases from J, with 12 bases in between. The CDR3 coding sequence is TGCAGCGTAGGATCAGGCCCCACTGAAGCTTTCTTT. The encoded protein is CSVGSGPTEAFF.

As DNA, the CDR3 is TGTGCCAGCAGTCGGACAGGGCGAAACGGGGAGCTGTTTTTT. This gives the protein CASSRTGRNGELFF. The V call is TRBV14, the J call TRBJ2-2; 8 bases are a match to TRBD1. From germline, CDR1 is SGHDN and CDR2 FVKESK. Trimming took 6 bases from V and 7 from J; bases not matched to a gene: 7. This CDR3 region has 14 residues.

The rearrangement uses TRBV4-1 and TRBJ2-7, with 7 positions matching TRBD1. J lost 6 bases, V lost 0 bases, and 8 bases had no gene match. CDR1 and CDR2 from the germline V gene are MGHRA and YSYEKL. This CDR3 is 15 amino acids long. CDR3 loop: CASSQDPDRLSEQYF. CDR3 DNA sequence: TGCGCCAGCAGCCAAGATCCGGACAGGCTGTCCGAGCAGTACTTC.

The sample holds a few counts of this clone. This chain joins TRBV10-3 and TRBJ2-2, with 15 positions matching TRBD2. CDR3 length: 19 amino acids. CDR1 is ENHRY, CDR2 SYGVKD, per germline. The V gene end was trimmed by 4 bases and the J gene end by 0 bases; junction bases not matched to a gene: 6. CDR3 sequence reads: CAISGPRTSGGANTGELFF. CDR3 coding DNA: TGTGCCATCAGTGGCCCCCGGACTAGCGGGGGGGCGAACACCGGGGAGCTGTTTTTT.

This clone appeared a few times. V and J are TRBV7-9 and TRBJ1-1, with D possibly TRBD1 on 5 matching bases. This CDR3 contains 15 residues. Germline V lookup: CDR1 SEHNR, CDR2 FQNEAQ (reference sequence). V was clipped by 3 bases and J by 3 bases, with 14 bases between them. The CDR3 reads CASSFWSGTDTEAFF. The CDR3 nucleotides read TGTGCCAGCAGCTTTTGGTCAGGGACGGACACTGAAGCTTTCTTT.

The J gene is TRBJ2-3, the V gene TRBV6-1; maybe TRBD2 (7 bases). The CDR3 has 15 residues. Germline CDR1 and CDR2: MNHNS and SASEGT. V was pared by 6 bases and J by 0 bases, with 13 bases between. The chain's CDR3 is CASSPAGTSTDTQYF. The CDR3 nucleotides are TGTGCCAGCAGCCCAGCGGGGACAAGCACAGATACGCAGTATTTT.

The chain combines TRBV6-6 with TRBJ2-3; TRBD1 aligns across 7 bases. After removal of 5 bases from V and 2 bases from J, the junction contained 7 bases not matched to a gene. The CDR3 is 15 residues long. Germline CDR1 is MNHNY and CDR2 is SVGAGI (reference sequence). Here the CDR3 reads CASSTRQGNTDTQYF. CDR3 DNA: TGTGCCAGCAGTACCAGACAGGGAAACACAGATACGCAGTATTTT.

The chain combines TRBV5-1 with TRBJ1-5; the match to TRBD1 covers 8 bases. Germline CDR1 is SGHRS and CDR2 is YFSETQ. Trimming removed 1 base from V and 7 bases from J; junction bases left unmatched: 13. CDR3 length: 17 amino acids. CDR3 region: CASSLRTGKHSGQPQHF. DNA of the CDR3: TGCGCCAGCAGCTTGAGGACAGGGAAACATTCCGGACAGCCCCAGCATTTT. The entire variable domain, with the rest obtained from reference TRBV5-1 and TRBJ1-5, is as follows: KAGVTQTPRYLIKTRGQQVTLSCSPISGHRSVSWYQQTPGQGLQFLFEYFSETQRNKGNFPGRFSGRQFSNSRSEMNVSTLELGDSALYLCASSLRTGKHSGQPQHFGDGTRLSIL.